A selection of T cell receptor beta chains follows, all from one sample in a study of long-term antiretroviral therapy in people with HIV. Clones were sequenced by immunoSEQ multiplex PCR, and TCRdb holds only the in-frame ones, with some missing. The data hold over 30,000 clones, with under 85% observed a single time. Sequences were derived from unsorted PBMCs, sampled 1 year after starting antiretroviral therapy. The source of these receptors is a man between 18 and 35 years old with HIV. Both conserved end residues are part of each CDR3. The D gene is left open where the match is weak. A clone size is listed for some rows: how often the clone was seen (once, few, many), or a class if it is expanded.

j_call: TRBJ2-7
clone_size: -
v_call: TRBV28
d_call: TRBD2
cdr3_nt: TGTGCCAGCAGACAAGCGGGAGGGCCAGGCGAGCAGTACTTC
cdr3_aa: CASRQAGGPGEQYF

j_call: TRBJ2-2
clone_size: -
v_call: TRBV6-1
d_call: TRBD1
cdr3_nt: TGTGCCAGCAGTGAAGTGGGGACAGGGGCCGGGGAGCTGTTTTTT
cdr3_aa: CASSEVGTGAGELFF

j_call: TRBJ2-3
clone_size: -
v_call: TRBV25-1
d_call: -
cdr3_nt: TGTGCCAGCAGTGAAATAGGACTGAACACAGATACGCAGTATTTT
cdr3_aa: CASSEIGLNTDTQYF

j_call: TRBJ1-2
clone_size: -
v_call: TRBV6-6
d_call: -
cdr3_nt: TGTGCCAGCAGTCATAATGGGGGCGCTTTTGGCTACACCTTC
cdr3_aa: CASSHNGGAFGYTF

j_call: TRBJ2-1
clone_size: -
v_call: TRBV2
d_call: -
cdr3_nt: TGTGCCACCCCAGCCGGGGCCCACAATGAGCAGTTCTTC
cdr3_aa: CATPAGAHNEQFF

j_call: TRBJ1-1
clone_size: -
v_call: TRBV6-5
d_call: -
cdr3_nt: TGTGCCAGCAACGAAGATGGGGACACTGAAGCTTTCTTT
cdr3_aa: CASNEDGDTEAFF

j_call: TRBJ2-3
clone_size: once
v_call: TRBV27
d_call: TRBD2
cdr3_nt: TGTGCCAGCAGTCCACGGTTTCCGGGGGCTAGCGGGAGAGATACGCAGTATTTT
cdr3_aa: CASSPRFPGASGRDTQYF

j_call: TRBJ2-3
clone_size: -
v_call: TRBV5-1
d_call: TRBD1
cdr3_nt: TGCGCCAGCAGATCGCCTGGGGGACAGGCAATACGCACGCAGTATTTT
cdr3_aa: CASRSPGGQAIRTQYF

j_call: TRBJ1-2
clone_size: -
v_call: TRBV9
d_call: -
cdr3_nt: TGTGCCAGCAGCGCATCCCGGGACTTTCCGGTGTCCCTCTATGGCTACACCTTC
cdr3_aa: CASSASRDFPVSLYGYTF

j_call: TRBJ1-1
clone_size: -
v_call: TRBV27
d_call: -
cdr3_nt: TGTGCCAGCAGTGCCTACAGGGACCGGAACACTGAAGCTTTCTTT
cdr3_aa: CASSAYRDRNTEAFF

j_call: TRBJ2-1
clone_size: -
v_call: TRBV4-1
d_call: TRBD2
cdr3_nt: TGCGCCAGCAGCCAAGCGACTAGCGGGTTCAGCAATGAGCAGTTCTTC
cdr3_aa: CASSQATSGFSNEQFF

j_call: TRBJ1-1
clone_size: few
v_call: TRBV7-9
d_call: -
cdr3_nt: TGTGCCAGCAGCTTAGGGATTACCACTGAAGCTTTCTTT
cdr3_aa: CASSLGITTEAFF

j_call: TRBJ2-7
clone_size: -
v_call: TRBV28
d_call: -
cdr3_nt: TGTGCCAGCAGTCCCCGGACAGCCATCTCCTACGAGCAGTACTTC
cdr3_aa: CASSPRTAISYEQYF

j_call: TRBJ2-3
clone_size: -
v_call: TRBV5-1
d_call: TRBD2
cdr3_nt: TGCGCCAGCAGCCCTACTAGCGGAAGCACAGATACGCAGTATTTT
cdr3_aa: CASSPTSGSTDTQYF

j_call: TRBJ2-2
clone_size: -
v_call: TRBV9
d_call: -
cdr3_nt: TGTGCCAGCAACCCCCTCGGGGGCACCGGGGAGCTGTTTTTT
cdr3_aa: CASNPLGGTGELFF

j_call: TRBJ2-1
clone_size: -
v_call: TRBV5-1
d_call: TRBD1
cdr3_nt: TGCGCCAGCAGCTTAACAGGGGAACAGTACAATGAGCAGTTCTTC
cdr3_aa: CASSLTGEQYNEQFF

j_call: TRBJ2-7
clone_size: -
v_call: TRBV28
d_call: -
cdr3_nt: TGTGCCAGCAGTTTACGGGTTGGGGAGCAGTACTTC
cdr3_aa: CASSLRVGEQYF

j_call: TRBJ1-1
clone_size: -
v_call: TRBV6-5
d_call: -
cdr3_nt: TGTGCCAGCAGTTACGGAGTAACAGGGAGCCACACTGAAGCTTTCTTT
cdr3_aa: CASSYGVTGSHTEAFF

j_call: TRBJ1-2
clone_size: -
v_call: TRBV14
d_call: TRBD1
cdr3_nt: TGTGCCAGCAGCCAAGATCGCGGGACAGGGGGCGACTATGGCTACACCTTC
cdr3_aa: CASSQDRGTGGDYGYTF

j_call: TRBJ2-7
clone_size: -
v_call: TRBV28
d_call: TRBD1
cdr3_nt: TGTGCCAGCAGTTTCCCGACGCGGACAGGGGGAGGTCACGAGCAGTACTTC
cdr3_aa: CASSFPTRTGGGHEQYF

j_call: TRBJ2-7
clone_size: -
v_call: TRBV2
d_call: -
cdr3_nt: TGTGCCAGCAGTGAAAGGCTACTTTCCTACGAGCAGTACTTC
cdr3_aa: CASSERLLSYEQYF

j_call: TRBJ1-1
clone_size: -
v_call: TRBV10-3
d_call: -
cdr3_nt: TGTGCCATCAAGGAGAGGTTGGGGAACACTGAAGCTTTCTTT
cdr3_aa: CAIKERLGNTEAFF

j_call: TRBJ1-3
clone_size: -
v_call: TRBV15
d_call: -
cdr3_nt: TGTGCCACCAGCAGAGATAAGGGGCTAGGGGATGGAAACACCATATATTTT
cdr3_aa: CATSRDKGLGDGNTIYF

j_call: TRBJ2-7
clone_size: -
v_call: TRBV19
d_call: TRBD1
cdr3_nt: TGTGCCAGTAGTCTCCGGGACAGTGCTGCCTACGAGCAGTACTTC
cdr3_aa: CASSLRDSAAYEQYF

j_call: TRBJ1-1
clone_size: -
v_call: TRBV7-9
d_call: -
cdr3_nt: TGTGCCAGCAGCTTTGGGAAGGAAGCTTTCTTT
cdr3_aa: CASSFGKEAFF

j_call: TRBJ1-5
clone_size: once
v_call: TRBV19
d_call: -
cdr3_nt: TGTGCCAGTAGTCCTTCGGACAGCGAGAGCCTTAGCAATCAGCCCCAGCATTTT
cdr3_aa: CASSPSDSESLSNQPQHF

j_call: TRBJ2-5
clone_size: -
v_call: TRBV19
d_call: TRBD1
cdr3_nt: TGTGCCAGTGGGGCAGGGACAGGGTTAGGGGAGACCCAGTACTTC
cdr3_aa: CASGAGTGLGETQYF

j_call: TRBJ2-7
clone_size: -
v_call: TRBV9
d_call: -
cdr3_nt: TGTGCCAGCAGCTTCTCGCTGGTAGGAGACGAGCAGTACTTC
cdr3_aa: CASSFSLVGDEQYF

j_call: TRBJ2-1
clone_size: -
v_call: TRBV18
d_call: TRBD1
cdr3_nt: TGTGCCAGCTCACCACGCGACAGGGGCTATTCCTACAATGAGCAGTTCTTC
cdr3_aa: CASSPRDRGYSYNEQFF

j_call: TRBJ1-2
clone_size: -
v_call: TRBV14
d_call: TRBD1
cdr3_nt: TGTGCCAGCAGCCAAGAGGACAGGGGGAGCGGCTACACCTTC
cdr3_aa: CASSQEDRGSGYTF

j_call: TRBJ1-1
clone_size: -
v_call: TRBV27
d_call: TRBD1
cdr3_nt: TGTGCCAGCTCTCCAGGGGGCTCGGGCACTGAAGCTTTCTTT
cdr3_aa: CASSPGGSGTEAFF

j_call: TRBJ1-2
clone_size: -
v_call: TRBV6-5
d_call: TRBD1
cdr3_nt: TGTGCCAGCAGACCTAGGGGACAGTTGCTCCCCTACTTC
cdr3_aa: CASRPRGQLLPYF

j_call: TRBJ2-1
clone_size: once
v_call: TRBV6-1
d_call: TRBD1
cdr3_nt: TGTGCCAGCAGTCTTTATGGACAGGAAAGCAATGAGCAGTTCTTC
cdr3_aa: CASSLYGQESNEQFF

j_call: TRBJ2-7
clone_size: -
v_call: TRBV10-1
d_call: -
cdr3_nt: TGCGCCAGCAGTGAGTCGAAGGGGCCTGAGCAGTACTTC
cdr3_aa: CASSESKGPEQYF

j_call: TRBJ1-2
clone_size: -
v_call: TRBV7-6
d_call: -
cdr3_nt: TGTGCCAGCAGCTTAGTGGCAGGGAACTATGGCTACACCTTC
cdr3_aa: CASSLVAGNYGYTF

j_call: TRBJ1-5
clone_size: -
v_call: TRBV9
d_call: -
cdr3_nt: TGTGCCAGCAGCGTAGGGGACAGCAATCAGCCCCAGCATTTT
cdr3_aa: CASSVGDSNQPQHF

j_call: TRBJ2-2
clone_size: -
v_call: TRBV29-1
d_call: TRBD1
cdr3_nt: TGCAGCGTTAATTCAGGGGGCTCTACCGGGGAGCTGTTTTTT
cdr3_aa: CSVNSGGSTGELFF

j_call: TRBJ1-3
clone_size: -
v_call: TRBV4-2
d_call: -
cdr3_nt: TGTGCCAGCAGCCAAGTGGGGGTTGCGGGACTGGCCATATATTTT
cdr3_aa: CASSQVGVAGLAIYF

j_call: TRBJ1-5
clone_size: -
v_call: TRBV7-7
d_call: -
cdr3_nt: TGTGCTAGCAGCTTAGGGGTACAGGTCAATCAGCCCCAGCATTTT
cdr3_aa: CASSLGVQVNQPQHF

j_call: TRBJ2-4
clone_size: -
v_call: TRBV29-1
d_call: -
cdr3_nt: TGCAGCGTTGTAGGTATGAACATTCAGTACTTC
cdr3_aa: CSVVGMNIQYF

j_call: TRBJ2-2
clone_size: -
v_call: TRBV5-1
d_call: -
cdr3_nt: TGCGCCAGCAGCTTGGTGCGGGCCGGGGAGCTGTTTTTT
cdr3_aa: CASSLVRAGELFF

j_call: TRBJ1-1
clone_size: -
v_call: TRBV6-5
d_call: -
cdr3_nt: TGTGCCAGCAGTTACGTCGGGAGCGAAGCTTTCTTT
cdr3_aa: CASSYVGSEAFF

j_call: TRBJ2-7
clone_size: -
v_call: TRBV9
d_call: -
cdr3_nt: TGTGCCAGCAGCGAGGATAACACGCCGACCTACGAGCAGTACTTC
cdr3_aa: CASSEDNTPTYEQYF

j_call: TRBJ2-7
clone_size: -
v_call: TRBV6-1
d_call: TRBD1
cdr3_nt: TGTGCCAGCAGTTGGGACAGGGGTCCCTACGAGCAGTACTTC
cdr3_aa: CASSWDRGPYEQYF

j_call: TRBJ1-2
clone_size: -
v_call: TRBV5-6
d_call: -
cdr3_nt: TGTGCCAGCAGCTCATGGGGGGGTCTACTGGACTATGGCTACACCTTC
cdr3_aa: CASSSWGGLLDYGYTF

j_call: TRBJ2-7
clone_size: -
v_call: TRBV15
d_call: -
cdr3_nt: TGTGCCACCAGCAGAGTCGACAAGACGGGCTACGAGCAGTACTTC
cdr3_aa: CATSRVDKTGYEQYF

j_call: TRBJ2-2
clone_size: -
v_call: TRBV18
d_call: TRBD2
cdr3_nt: TGTGCCAGCTCACCAAGACTAGCGTCCGACGGGGAGCTGTTTTTT
cdr3_aa: CASSPRLASDGELFF

j_call: TRBJ1-4
clone_size: once
v_call: TRBV6-5
d_call: -
cdr3_nt: TGTGCCAGCAGGTCATCCTTTGTCTCTGAAAAACTGTTTTTT
cdr3_aa: CASRSSFVSEKLFF

j_call: TRBJ1-1
clone_size: -
v_call: TRBV6-5
d_call: TRBD1
cdr3_nt: TGTGCCAGCAGTTACTCGAAAAGCCAGGGGGCTCCTGAAGCTTTCTTT
cdr3_aa: CASSYSKSQGAPEAFF

j_call: TRBJ2-1
clone_size: -
v_call: TRBV4-1
d_call: TRBD1
cdr3_nt: TGCGCCAGCAGCCAATCAGGGGGAATCGGGAATGAGCAGTTCTTC
cdr3_aa: CASSQSGGIGNEQFF

j_call: TRBJ2-7
clone_size: -
v_call: TRBV12-5
d_call: -
cdr3_nt: TGTGCTAGTGGTTACGCCTACGAGCAGTACTTC
cdr3_aa: CASGYAYEQYF

j_call: TRBJ2-7
clone_size: -
v_call: TRBV15
d_call: -
cdr3_nt: TGTGCCACCAGCACCAAAATACAGGGTGGCGAGCAGTACTTC
cdr3_aa: CATSTKIQGGEQYF